These 28 T cell receptor beta chains came from one sample sequenced in a study of T-cell memory formation after mild COVID-19. TCRdb analysed the 5' RACE reads with MiXCR anew, one entry per CDR3 protein. The table lists approximately 410,000 distinct CDR3 sequences, about a quarter of them singletons. Specimen: PBMCs or a T cell subset sorted from them (not recorded which). The receptors derive from an adult woman who had mild COVID-19 (a few samples of this study predate the infection). Cell type and time point are not known.

The chain couples TRBV6-5 to TRBJ2-1, with TRBD2 identical over 7 bases. The junction had 12 bases not matched to a gene; V was cut back by 5 bases and J by 14 bases. This CDR3 contains 13 residues. Germline V gene sequence: CDR1 MNHEY, CDR2 SVGAGI. The CDR3 spells CASSGPGLSREFF. The DNA of the CDR3 is TGTGCCAGCAGTGGACCGGGACTATCTAGAGAGTTCTTC.

A few counts support this clonotype. The rearrangement uses TRBV7-2 and TRBJ2-5; 8 nucleotides match TRBD2. V lost 3 bases, J lost 3 bases, and 9 bases stayed unmatched. The CDR3 contains 16 residues. The germline CDR1 and CDR2 sequences are SGHTA and FQGNSA. CDR3 sequence: CASSFGGGPGEETQYF. The CDR3 DNA reads as TGTGCCAGCAGCTTTGGCGGGGGGCCCGGTGAAGAGACCCAGTACTTC.

This clonotype came up a few times. The gene calls are TRBV15 and TRBJ1-1; 9 nucleotides agree with TRBD1. Germline loops: CDR1 LNHNV, CDR2 YYDKDF (reference sequence). The V segment lost 8 bases and the J segment 4 bases; nucleotides outside the gene matches: 14. The CDR3 length is 16 residues. Here the CDR3 reads CATRPFRLGQGTEAFF. In DNA form, the CDR3 reads TGTGCCACCCGTCCTTTCCGTTTGGGACAGGGCACTGAAGCTTTCTTT.

This chain uses TRBV19 with TRBJ1-2; D gene ambiguous. Trimming removed 7 bases at V and 1 base at J, with 13 bases between. The length of the CDR3 is 14 residues. The germline gives CDR1 LNHDA, CDR2 SQIVND (reference sequence). The CDR3 reads CASTPGMGNYGYTF. In nucleotides, the CDR3 is TGTGCCAGTACCCCAGGAATGGGTAACTATGGCTACACCTTC.

This chain joins TRBV5-1 and TRBJ2-5; D is undetermined. This CDR3 region has 15 residues. V was cut by 2 bases and J by 0 bases, with 11 bases left in between. Germline V CDR1 and CDR2: SGHRS, YFSETQ. CDR3 in amino acids: CASSFLGRYQETQYF. CDR3 bases: TGCGCCAGCAGCTTTTTAGGCCGGTACCAAGAGACCCAGTACTTC. Filled out from reference TRBV5-1 and TRBJ2-5, the complete variable domain reads KAGVTQTPRYLIKTRGQQVTLSCSPISGHRSVSWYQQTPGQGLQFLFEYFSETQRNKGNFPGRFSGRQFSNSRSEMNVSTLELGDSALYLCASSFLGRYQETQYFGPGTRLLVL.

This clonotype was observed a few times. The chain has TRBV6-5 and TRBJ2-5, with D unclear. V dropped 4 bases and J dropped 3 bases, with 9 bases sitting between them. This CDR3 is 13 amino acids long. The germline gives CDR1 MNHEY, CDR2 SVGAGI. The CDR3: CASSSLTEETQYF. DNA of the CDR3: TGTGCCAGCAGTTCACTTACGGAAGAGACCCAGTACTTC.

This clonotype was counted a few times. The rearrangement joins TRBV4-1 to TRBJ2-5; 10 bases match TRBD2. V lost 6 bases, J lost 4 bases, and 5 bases stayed unmatched. The CDR3 length is 14 residues. Germline V gene data show CDR1 as MGHRA and CDR2 as YSYEKL. The CDR3 nucleotides are TGCGCCAGCAGAGTAGCGGGGGGCAGAGAGACCCAGTACTTC. This sequence encodes CASRVAGGRETQYF.

This clonotype has only a few counts. The V call is TRBV4-1, the J call TRBJ1-1, with 10 bases matching TRBD1. The CDR3 has 15 amino acids. Per germline, CDR1 MGHRA and CDR2 YSYEKL. Trimming cost V 0 bases and J 7 bases; bases outside gene matches: 5. Written as DNA, the CDR3 is TGCGCCAGCAGCCAAGAGGACAGGGGGGCGTTTGAAGCTTTCTTT. Its translation is CASSQEDRGAFEAFF.

For this clonotype: At one of its ends the junction is not consistent with the germline gene, which may arise from a read error. The V gene is TRBV29-1, the J gene TRBJ2-6; the D gene is possibly TRBD2 (6 bases). Germline CDR1 and CDR2: SQVTM and ANQGSEA. The CDR3 extends over 16 amino acids. CDR3 in amino acids: CSFEVGGYPGANVLTF. The CDR3 DNA sequence: TGCAGCTTTGAAGTCGGGGGTTACCCTGGGGCCAACGTCCTGACTTTC.

DNA for the CDR3: TGCAGTGCTAGACATGCGGGGGGGACAGATACGCAGTATTTT. Translated, it gives CSARHAGGTDTQYF. This chain links TRBV20-1 with TRBJ2-3; 9 nucleotides match TRBD2. CDR3 size: 14 residues. After removal of 2 bases from V and 3 bases from J, the junction contained 3 bases not matched to a gene. Per the germline V gene, CDR1 is DFQATT and CDR2 is SNEGSKA (reference sequence).

This clonotype was counted at least ten times. The chain couples TRBV9 to TRBJ1-3, with D possibly being TRBD1 (6 bases). Looked up from germline, CDR1 is SGDLS and CDR2 is YYNGEE. The germline V and J ends were trimmed by 4 bases and 4 bases, with 15 bases remaining between them. The CDR3 covers 15 residues. CDR3 residues: CASSPGGQGGNTIYF. CDR3 bases: TGTGCCAGCAGCCCGGGGGGCCAGGGAGGAAACACCATATATTTT. The full variable domain, with the rest looked up from reference TRBV9 and TRBJ1-3, is DSGVTQTPKHLITATGQRVTLRCSPRSGDLSVYWYQQSLDQGLQFLIQYYNGEERAKGNILERFSAQQFPDLHSELNLSSLELGDSALYFCASSPGGQGGNTIYFGEGSWLTVV.

In this sample, this clonotype turned up a few times. The chain combines TRBV9 with TRBJ2-7; D is perhaps TRBD1 (5 bases). The CDR3 runs to 12 residues. From germline, CDR1 is SGDLS and CDR2 YYNGEE. Trimming removed 7 bases from V and 6 bases from J, with 14 bases in between. CDR3 in DNA: TGTGCCAGCGACAGTTTCGGGCGCGAGCAGTACTTC. Protein: CASDSFGREQYF.

A few counts support this clonotype. The chain combines TRBV9 with TRBJ1-2; TRBD1 might be the D (6 bases). CDR3 length: 13 residues. Germline V gives CDR1 SGDLS, CDR2 YYNGEE. V was trimmed by 6 bases and J by 9 bases, leaving 18 bases between them. The CDR3 nucleotides are TGTGCCAGCACCGGCCGGGGGCTTCTGAGCTACACCTTC. This sequence encodes CASTGRGLLSYTF.

V usage is TRBV7-2 and J usage is TRBJ1-4; no reliable D call. Germline V CDR1 and CDR2: SGHTA, FQGNSA. The CDR3 extends over 15 amino acids. The ends were cut back, 5 bases at V and 3 bases at J, with 13 bases in the middle. The CDR3 DNA sequence: TGTGCCAGCAGCCGTCGAGCGGGCCCTAATGAAAAACTGTTTTTT. It yields the protein CASSRRAGPNEKLFF.

This clonotype turned up a few times. This sequence joins TRBV7-6 and TRBJ2-1, with TRBD1 identical over 8 bases. Germline-derived CDR1 and CDR2 are SGHVS and FNYEAQ. The CDR3 is 17 amino acids. V lost 0 bases and J lost 2; bases outside the gene matches: 6. CDR3 nucleotide sequence: TGTGCCAGCAGCTTAGCGACGGCAGGGGGCACCTACAATGAGCAGTTCTTC. Protein: CASSLATAGGTYNEQFF.

The V gene is TRBV3-1, the J gene TRBJ2-2, with TRBD2 matching over 9 bases. This CDR3 has 17 residues. The trim removed 0 bases at V and 5 bases at J, leaving 7 bases unmatched. CDR1 is LGHDT and CDR2 is YNNKEL in the germline V gene (reference sequence). As DNA, the CDR3 is TGTGCCAGCAGCCAAGATCGCCTAGCGGGACGGACCGGGGAGCTGTTTTTT. Translating gives CASSQDRLAGRTGELFF.

In this sample, this clonotype turned up many times. The chain recombines TRBV4-3 with TRBJ2-7; TRBD2 aligns across 9 bases. The V segment lost 0 bases and the J segment 3 bases; nucleotides outside the gene matches: 3. Per germline, CDR1 LGHNA and CDR2 YSLEER. The CDR3 spans 15 residues. CDR3 residues: CASSQEASGNYEQYF. CDR3 sequence (DNA): TGCGCCAGCAGCCAAGAAGCTAGCGGGAACTACGAGCAGTACTTC.

This clonotype has more than one count but fewer than ten. The genes are TRBV15 and TRBJ2-3; 9 nucleotides line up with TRBD2. Per the germline V gene, CDR1 is LNHNV and CDR2 is YYDKDF (reference sequence). The CDR3 contains 19 residues. V lost 0 bases, J lost 1 base, and 11 bases stayed unmatched. CDR3 DNA: TGTGCCACCAGCAGAGATCGGGCGGGACTAGCCCTCGGCACAGATACGCAGTATTTT. As protein: CATSRDRAGLALGTDTQYF.

This clonotype was counted once. The V and J genes are TRBV12-3 or TRBV12-4 and TRBJ1-2; D remains ambiguous. There are 13 residues in the CDR3. V was cut by 3 bases and J by 4 bases, with 9 bases left in between. The CDR3 sequence: CASSFGFSYGYTF. CDR3 bases: TGTGCCAGCAGTTTTGGTTTTAGCTATGGCTACACCTTC.

The J gene is TRBJ2-5, the V gene TRBV12-3 or TRBV12-4, with 10 nucleotides matching TRBD2. The CDR3 is 14 amino acids. The trim removed 4 bases at V and 1 base at J, leaving 0 bases unmatched. The CDR3 region is CASSWTSGQETQYF. For the CDR3, the DNA is TGTGCCAGCAGTTGGACTAGCGGCCAAGAGACCCAGTACTTC.

This clonotype was counted a few times. This chain uses TRBV3-1 with TRBJ1-4; tentatively, D is TRBD1 (5 bases). The CDR3 has 11 residues. Germline V lookup: CDR1 LGHDT, CDR2 YNNKEL (reference sequence). CDR3 protein: CAAGRGEKLFF. The DNA of the CDR3 is TGTGCGGCGGGGCGCGGTGAAAAACTGTTTTTT.

This chain connects TRBV30 to TRBJ2-3, with TRBD2 matching 13 bases. The CDR3 length is 16 residues. Losses at the gene ends were 2 bases for V and 4 bases for J; bases not matched to a gene: 6. The germline V gene encodes CDR1 GTSNPN and CDR2 SVGIG (reference sequence). In DNA form, the CDR3 reads TGTGCCTGGAGTTCCCCGACTAGCGGGGGGCCAGATACGCAGTATTTT. Its translation is CAWSSPTSGGPDTQYF. The full variable domain, with the rest looked up from reference TRBV30 and TRBJ2-3, is SQTIHQWPATLVQPVGSPLSLECTVEGTSNPNLYWYRQAAGRGLQLLFYSVGIGQISSEVPQNLSASRPQDRQFILSSKKLLLSDSGFYLCAWSSPTSGGPDTQYFGPGTRLTVL.

The chain recombines TRBV20-1 with TRBJ2-3; D possibly corresponds to TRBD1 (7 bases). Per germline, CDR1 DFQATT and CDR2 SNEGSKA (reference sequence). The CDR3 spans 16 residues. Trimming removed 6 bases from V and 0 bases from J, with 19 bases in between. The chain's CDR3 is CSARGQQTASTDTQYF. The DNA for the CDR3 is TGCAGTGCGCGGGGACAGCAGACTGCTAGCACAGATACGCAGTATTTT.

There are a few counts of this clonotype. The chain employs TRBV11-3 and TRBJ2-3; perhaps D is TRBD1 or TRBD2 (6 bases each). CDR3 length equals 17 residues. V shed 4 bases and J shed 2 bases, with 19 bases lying between them. Germline CDR1 and CDR2: SGHNT and YENEEA. In DNA, the CDR3 is TGTGCCAGCAGCTCACTTTGGGGGCGGGACAACACAGATACGCAGTATTTT. Translating gives CASSSLWGRDNTDTQYF.

This clonotype was seen a few times. The chain combines TRBV7-2 with TRBJ2-7, with D possibly being TRBD1 (5 bases). V lost 4 bases and J 2 bases, leaving 9 bases between the germline ends. The germline V gene has CDR1 SGHTA and CDR2 FQGNSA. The CDR3 has 13 amino acids. CDR3 DNA sequence: TGTGCCAGCAGCTCCAGGGTCCCCTACGAGCAGTACTTC. This codes for CASSSRVPYEQYF.

J is TRBJ2-7 and V is TRBV12-3 or TRBV12-4; 9 bases agree with TRBD1. Trimming cost V 6 bases and J 5 bases; bases outside gene matches: 11. The CDR3 extends over 15 amino acids. CDR3 in DNA: TGTGCCAGCAGCTCCACCGGGACAGGGCCCCACGAGCAGTACTTC. Translating it yields CASSSTGTGPHEQYF.

The chain employs TRBV7-2 and TRBJ2-7; D ambiguous. Germline V gives CDR1 SGHTA, CDR2 FQGNSA. The CDR3 extends over 15 amino acids. Trimming shortened V by 2 bases and J by 1 base, and 12 bases separated the two germline ends. The CDR3, as DNA: TGTGCCAGCAGCTTATCCCAAGACTCTTCCTACGAGCAGTACTTC. As protein: CASSLSQDSSYEQYF.

This clonotype appeared many times. The chain couples TRBV7-2 to TRBJ2-5, with D possibly TRBD1 on 6 matching bases. V lost 5 bases to trimming and J lost 4 bases, with 17 bases between them. In germline, CDR1 is SGHTA, CDR2 FQGNSA. The CDR3 consists of 15 residues. CDR3 bases: TGTGCCAGCAGCCCACGCAGGGGTTTGGTAGAGACCCAGTACTTC. Amino acids: CASSPRRGLVETQYF.